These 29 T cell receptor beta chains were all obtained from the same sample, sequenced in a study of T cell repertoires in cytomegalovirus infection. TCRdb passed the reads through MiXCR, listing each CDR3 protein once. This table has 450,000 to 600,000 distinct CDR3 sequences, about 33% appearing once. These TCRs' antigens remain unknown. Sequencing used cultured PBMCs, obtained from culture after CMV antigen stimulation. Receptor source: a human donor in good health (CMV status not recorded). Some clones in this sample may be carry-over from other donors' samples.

In DNA, the CDR3 is TGCGCCAGCAGCAGGCGGGCGGGGGACACCTTTCTCAATGAGCAGTTCTTC. Protein: CASSRRAGDTFLNEQFF. This chain joins TRBV5-1 and TRBJ2-1; possible D gene TRBD2, 7 bases. V gave up 4 bases and J gave up 6 bases, with 23 bases separating them. The CDR3 length is 17 residues. CDR1 SGHRS and CDR2 YFSETQ come from the germline V gene.

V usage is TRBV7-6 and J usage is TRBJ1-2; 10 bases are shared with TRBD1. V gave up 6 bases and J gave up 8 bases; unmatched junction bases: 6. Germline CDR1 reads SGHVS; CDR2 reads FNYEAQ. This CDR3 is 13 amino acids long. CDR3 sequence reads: CASSTGTGDGYTF. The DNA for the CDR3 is TGTGCCAGCAGTACCGGGACAGGGGACGGCTACACCTTC.

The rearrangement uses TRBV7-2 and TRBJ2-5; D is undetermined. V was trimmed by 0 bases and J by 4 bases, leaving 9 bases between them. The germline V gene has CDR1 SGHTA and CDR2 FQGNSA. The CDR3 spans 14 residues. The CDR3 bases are TGTGCCAGCAGCTTAGCCGCTAGAGCAGAGACCCAGTACTTC. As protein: CASSLAARAETQYF.

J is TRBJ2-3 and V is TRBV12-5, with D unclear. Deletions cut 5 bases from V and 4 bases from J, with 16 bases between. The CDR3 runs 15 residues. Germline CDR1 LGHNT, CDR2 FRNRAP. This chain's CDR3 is CASGPEWGRPDTQYF. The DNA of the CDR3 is TGTGCTAGTGGTCCGGAATGGGGTAGGCCAGATACGCAGTATTTT.

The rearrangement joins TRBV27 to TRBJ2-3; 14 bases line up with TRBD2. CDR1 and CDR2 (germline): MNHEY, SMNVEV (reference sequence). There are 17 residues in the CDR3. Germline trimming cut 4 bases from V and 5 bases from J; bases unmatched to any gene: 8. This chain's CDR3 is CASSYGLAGGAGDTQYF. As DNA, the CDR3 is TGTGCCAGCAGTTACGGACTAGCGGGAGGAGCGGGAGATACGCAGTATTTT.

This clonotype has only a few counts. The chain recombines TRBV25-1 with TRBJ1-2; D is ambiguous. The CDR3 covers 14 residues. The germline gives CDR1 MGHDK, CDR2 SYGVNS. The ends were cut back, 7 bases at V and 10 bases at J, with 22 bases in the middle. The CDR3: CASNYGPEDVAYTF. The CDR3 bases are TGTGCCAGCAACTACGGACCGGAGGACGTTGCCTACACCTTC.

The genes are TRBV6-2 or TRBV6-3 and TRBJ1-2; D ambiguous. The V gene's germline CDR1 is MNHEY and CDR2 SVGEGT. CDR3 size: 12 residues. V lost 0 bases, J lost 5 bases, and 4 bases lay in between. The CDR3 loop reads CASSYSVYGYTF. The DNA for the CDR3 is TGTGCCAGCAGTTACTCGGTATATGGCTACACCTTC.

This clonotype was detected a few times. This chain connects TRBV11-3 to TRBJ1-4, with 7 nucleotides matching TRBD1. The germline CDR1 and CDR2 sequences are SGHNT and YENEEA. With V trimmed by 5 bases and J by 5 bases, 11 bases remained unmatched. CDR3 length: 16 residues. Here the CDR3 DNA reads TGTGCCAGCAGCCCGGCGGCAGGGGGGTCCAATGAAAAACTGTTTTTT. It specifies CASSPAAGGSNEKLFF.

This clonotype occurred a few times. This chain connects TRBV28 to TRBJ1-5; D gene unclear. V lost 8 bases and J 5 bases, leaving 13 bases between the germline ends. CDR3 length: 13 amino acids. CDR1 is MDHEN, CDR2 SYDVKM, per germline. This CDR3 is CASCGSTDQPQHF. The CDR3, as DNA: TGTGCCAGCTGTGGCTCAACAGATCAGCCCCAGCATTTT.

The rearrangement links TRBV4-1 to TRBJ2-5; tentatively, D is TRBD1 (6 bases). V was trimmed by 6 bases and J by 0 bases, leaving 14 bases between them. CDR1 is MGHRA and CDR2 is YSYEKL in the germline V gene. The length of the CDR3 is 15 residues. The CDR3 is CASSERTADQETQYF. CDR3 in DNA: TGCGCCAGCAGTGAGAGGACAGCGGACCAAGAGACCCAGTACTTC.

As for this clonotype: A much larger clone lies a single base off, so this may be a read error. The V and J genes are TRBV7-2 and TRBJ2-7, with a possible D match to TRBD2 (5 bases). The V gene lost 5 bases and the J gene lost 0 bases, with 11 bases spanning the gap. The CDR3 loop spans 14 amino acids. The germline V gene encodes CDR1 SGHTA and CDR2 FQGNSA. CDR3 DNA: TGTGCCAGCAGCCCACGGGGAAGCTCCTACGAGCAGTACTTC. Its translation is CASSPRGSSYEQYF.

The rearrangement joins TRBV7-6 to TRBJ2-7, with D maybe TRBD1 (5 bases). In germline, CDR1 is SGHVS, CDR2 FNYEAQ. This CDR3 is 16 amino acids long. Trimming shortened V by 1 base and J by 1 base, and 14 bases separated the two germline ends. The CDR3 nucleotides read TGTGCCAGCAGCTTAGAAGGGGTTTGGGCGTCCTACGAGCAGTACTTC. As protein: CASSLEGVWASYEQYF.

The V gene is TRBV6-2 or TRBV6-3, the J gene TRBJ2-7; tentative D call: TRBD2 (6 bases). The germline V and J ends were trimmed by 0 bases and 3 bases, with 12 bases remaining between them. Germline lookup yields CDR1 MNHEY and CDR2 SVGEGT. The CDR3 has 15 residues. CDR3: CASSYSERELYEQYF. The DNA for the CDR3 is TGTGCCAGCAGTTACTCGGAACGGGAGCTCTACGAGCAGTACTTC.

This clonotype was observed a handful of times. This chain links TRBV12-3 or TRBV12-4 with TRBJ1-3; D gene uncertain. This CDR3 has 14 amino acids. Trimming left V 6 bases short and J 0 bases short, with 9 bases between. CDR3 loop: CASSSGYSGNTIYF. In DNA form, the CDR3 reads TGTGCCAGCAGCTCCGGTTACTCTGGAAACACCATATATTTT.

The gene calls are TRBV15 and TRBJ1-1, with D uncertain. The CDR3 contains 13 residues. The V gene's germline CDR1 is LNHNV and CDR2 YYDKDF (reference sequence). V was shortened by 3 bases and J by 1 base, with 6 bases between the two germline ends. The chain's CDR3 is CATSRETNTEAFF. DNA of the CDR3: TGTGCCACCAGCAGGGAAACGAACACTGAAGCTTTCTTT.

CDR3 protein: CASSVEDSNTPLHF. CDR3 nucleotides: TGTGCCAGCAGCGTCGAGGACAGCAATACACCCCTCCACTTT. This chain uses TRBV28 with TRBJ1-6, with TRBD1 as a possible D gene (6 bases). The germline V gene has CDR1 MDHEN and CDR2 SYDVKM. The CDR3 consists of 14 residues. With 6 bases removed from V and 11 bases from J, the gap between germline ends came to 17 bases.

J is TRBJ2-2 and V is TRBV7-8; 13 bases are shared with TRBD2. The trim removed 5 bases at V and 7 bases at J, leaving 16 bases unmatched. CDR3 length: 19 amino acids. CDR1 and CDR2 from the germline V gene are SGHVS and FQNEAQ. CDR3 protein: CASSPRSQRLAGGFGELFF. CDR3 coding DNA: TGTGCCAGCAGCCCGCGATCACAAAGACTAGCGGGAGGATTCGGGGAGCTGTTTTTT.

The CDR3 loop reads CASSLGETRLAKNIQYF. CDR3 bases: TGTGCCAGCAGCTTGGGTGAGACCAGGCTAGCCAAAAACATTCAGTACTTC. The chain links TRBV5-6 to TRBJ2-4; D call uncertain. The length of the CDR3 is 17 residues. CDR1 is SGHDT, CDR2 YYEEEE, per germline. Trimming pared 0 bases from V and 0 bases from J, leaving 13 bases between.

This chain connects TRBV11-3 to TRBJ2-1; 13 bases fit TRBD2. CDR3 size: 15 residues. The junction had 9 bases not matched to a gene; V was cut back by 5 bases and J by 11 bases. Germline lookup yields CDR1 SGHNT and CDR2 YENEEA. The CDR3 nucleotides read TGTGCCAGCAGCGCTACCGGGACTAGCGGGACGAAGCAGTTCTTC. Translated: CASSATGTSGTKQFF. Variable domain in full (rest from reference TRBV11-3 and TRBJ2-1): EAGVVQSPRYKIIEKKQPVAFWCNPISGHNTLYWYLQNLGQGPELLIRYENEEAVDDSQLPKDRFSAERLKGVDSTLKIQPAELGDSAVYLCASSATGTSGTKQFFGPGTRLTVL.

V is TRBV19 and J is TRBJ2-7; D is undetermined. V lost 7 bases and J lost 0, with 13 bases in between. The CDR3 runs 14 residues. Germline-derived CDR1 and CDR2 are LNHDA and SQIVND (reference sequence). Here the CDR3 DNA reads TGTGCCAGTAAGCGAACAACGAGCTCCTACGAGCAGTACGTC. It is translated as CASKRTTSSYEQYV.

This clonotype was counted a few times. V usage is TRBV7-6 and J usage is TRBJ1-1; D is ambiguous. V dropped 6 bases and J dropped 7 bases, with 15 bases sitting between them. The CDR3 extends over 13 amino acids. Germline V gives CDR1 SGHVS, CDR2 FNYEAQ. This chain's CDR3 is CASSQRSGDEAFF. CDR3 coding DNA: TGTGCCAGCAGTCAGAGGTCTGGGGATGAAGCTTTCTTT.

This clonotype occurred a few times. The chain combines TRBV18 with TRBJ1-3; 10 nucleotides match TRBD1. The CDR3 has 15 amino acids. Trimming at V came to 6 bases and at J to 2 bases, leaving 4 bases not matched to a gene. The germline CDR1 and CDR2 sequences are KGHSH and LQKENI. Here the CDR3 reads CASSSDRGPGNTIYF. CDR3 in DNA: TGTGCCAGCTCGTCCGACAGGGGGCCTGGAAACACCATATATTTT.

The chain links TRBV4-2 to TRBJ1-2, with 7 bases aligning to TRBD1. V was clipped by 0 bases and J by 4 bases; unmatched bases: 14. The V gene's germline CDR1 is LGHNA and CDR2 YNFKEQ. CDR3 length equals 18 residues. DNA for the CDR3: TGTGCCAGCAGCCAAGAACCGACAGGGCGGCTCCTTGGCTATGGCTACACCTTC. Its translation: CASSQEPTGRLLGYGYTF.

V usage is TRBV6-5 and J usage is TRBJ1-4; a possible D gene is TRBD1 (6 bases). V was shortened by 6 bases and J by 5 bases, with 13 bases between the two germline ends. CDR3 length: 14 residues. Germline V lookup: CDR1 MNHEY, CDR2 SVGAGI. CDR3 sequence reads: CASSRGPFNEKLFF. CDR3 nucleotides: TGTGCCAGCAGCAGGGGACCCTTCAATGAAAAACTGTTTTTT.

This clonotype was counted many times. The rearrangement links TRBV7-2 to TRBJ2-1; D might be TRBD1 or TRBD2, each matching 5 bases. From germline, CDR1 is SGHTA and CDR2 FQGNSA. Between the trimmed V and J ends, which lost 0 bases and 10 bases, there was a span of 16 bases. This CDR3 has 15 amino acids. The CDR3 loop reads CASSLATGTKGEQFF. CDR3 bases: TGTGCCAGCAGCTTAGCGACCGGGACCAAGGGCGAGCAGTTCTTC.

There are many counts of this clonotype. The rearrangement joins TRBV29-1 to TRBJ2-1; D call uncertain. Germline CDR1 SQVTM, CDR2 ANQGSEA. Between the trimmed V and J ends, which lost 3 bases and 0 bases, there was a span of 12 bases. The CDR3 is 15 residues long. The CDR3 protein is CSVDGQTSSYNEQFF. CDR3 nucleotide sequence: TGCAGCGTTGATGGGCAAACGAGCTCCTACAATGAGCAGTTCTTC.

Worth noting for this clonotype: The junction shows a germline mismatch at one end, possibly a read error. CDR3 in amino acids: CAGRGVSTDTQYF. The CDR3 coding sequence is TGTGCCGGCAGGGGGGTGAGCACAGATACGCAGTATTTT. The chain joins TRBV6-6 to TRBJ2-3; D is perhaps TRBD1 (7 bases). Germline V gives CDR1 MNHNY, CDR2 SVGAGI (reference sequence). This CDR3 has 13 residues.

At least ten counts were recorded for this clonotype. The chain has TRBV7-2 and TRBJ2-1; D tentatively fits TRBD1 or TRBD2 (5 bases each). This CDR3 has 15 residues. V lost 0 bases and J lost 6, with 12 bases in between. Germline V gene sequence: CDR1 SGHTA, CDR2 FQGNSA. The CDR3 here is CASSLARGGPNEQFF. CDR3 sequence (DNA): TGTGCCAGCAGCTTAGCGCGTGGGGGACCCAATGAGCAGTTCTTC.

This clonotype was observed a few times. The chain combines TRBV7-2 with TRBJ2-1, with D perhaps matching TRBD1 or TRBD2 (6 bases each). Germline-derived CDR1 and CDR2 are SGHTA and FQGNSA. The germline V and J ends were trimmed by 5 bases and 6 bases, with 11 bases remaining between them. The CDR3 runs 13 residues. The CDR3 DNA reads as TGTGCCAGCAGCCTCGGGGGCGTCAATGAGCAGTTCTTC. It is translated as CASSLGGVNEQFF.